Sequencing of this TCR beta chain was carried out in a study of blood T cells in healthy people across ages. V was trimmed by 2 bases and J by 4 bases, leaving 18 bases between them. CDR1 SGHNT and CDR2 YYREEE come from the germline V gene (reference sequence). The CDR3 is 16 amino acids. Together with a sample-barcoded 5' primer, a J-beta primer mix was included in a second PCR lasting roughly 6 to 12 cycles. TCRdb analysed the 5' RACE reads with MiXCR anew, one entry per CDR3 protein. This table holds hundreds of thousands of distinct CDR3 sequences, 35% to 50% found once. Donation came from healthy Caucasian individuals in Russia who were aged roughly 6 to 95.

This receptor was obtained from a man older than 75 in good health. The sample was blood. The chain links TRBV5-4 to TRBJ1-2; D possibly corresponds to TRBD1 (5 bases). CDR3 loop: CASSLSTGVSAYGYTF. The CDR3 DNA sequence: TGTGCCAGCAGCTTAAGTACAGGCGTTTCGGCCTATGGCTACACCTTC.